This TCR beta chain was identified in a study of blood T cell repertoires in COVID-19. Study details: The United States, Italy and Spain were the sources of the acute and convalescent COVID-19 samples. From T cells, B-cell-depleted T cells, or PBMCs came the material, which was cDNA or gDNA.

This CDR3 has 15 residues. The junction had 4 bases not matched to a gene; V was cut back by 3 bases and J by 5 bases. Germline CDR1 is LNHDA and CDR2 is SQIVND (reference sequence). Authors' processing steps: Researchers report that nucleated cell counts were estimated from reference gene primer amplification. Sequencing was performed with immunoSEQ multiplex PCR; in TCRdb, only in-frame clones are kept and a portion is missing. V and J calls and clone size come straight from that table; D and trimming were deduced from the DNA. This table has about 180,000 clones, about 85% appearing once. Followed over time, Seattle patients had been enrolled while infection was active.

This chain links TRBV19 with TRBJ2-3; 11 positions match TRBD2. Sequencing used peripheral blood. This TCR derives from a man aged 80 or over with COVID-19, enrolled during active disease. CDR3 bases: TGTGCCAGTAGTATTAGCGGGGGGGGAGGAGATACGCAGTATTTT. Amino acid sequence: CASSISGGGGDTQYF.